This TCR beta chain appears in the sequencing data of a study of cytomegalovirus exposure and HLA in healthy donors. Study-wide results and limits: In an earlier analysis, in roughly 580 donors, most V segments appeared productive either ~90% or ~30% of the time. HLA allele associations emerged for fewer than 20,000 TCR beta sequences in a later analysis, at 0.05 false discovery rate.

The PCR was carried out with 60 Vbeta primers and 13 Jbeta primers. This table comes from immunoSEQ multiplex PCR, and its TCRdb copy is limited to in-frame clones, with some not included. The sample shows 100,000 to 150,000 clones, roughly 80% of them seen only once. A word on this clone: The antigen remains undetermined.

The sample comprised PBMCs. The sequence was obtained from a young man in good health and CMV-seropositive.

CDR3 sequence: CASSSSGSTDTQYF. CDR3 bases: TGTGCCAGCAGCTCTAGCGGGAGCACAGATACGCAGTATTTT. The chain has TRBV9 and TRBJ2-3; 8 nucleotides agree with TRBD2. CDR1 is SGDLS, CDR2 YYNGEE, per germline. The junction had 1 base not matched to a gene; V was cut back by 4 bases and J by 0 bases. This CDR3 is built from 14 residues.